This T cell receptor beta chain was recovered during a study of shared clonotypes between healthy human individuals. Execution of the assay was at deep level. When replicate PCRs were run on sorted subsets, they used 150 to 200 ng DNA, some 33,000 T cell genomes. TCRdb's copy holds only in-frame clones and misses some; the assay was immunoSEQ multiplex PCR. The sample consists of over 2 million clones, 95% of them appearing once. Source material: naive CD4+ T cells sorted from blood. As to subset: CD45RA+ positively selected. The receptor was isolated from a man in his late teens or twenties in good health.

This chain's CDR3 is CASRQGAKGSTGELFF. The DNA of the CDR3 is TGCGCCAGCAGACAGGGGGCGAAGGGTAGCACCGGGGAGCTGTTTTTT. V and J are TRBV5-1 and TRBJ2-2, with 9 bases fitting TRBD1. Germline values: CDR1 SGHRS, CDR2 YFSETQ. CDR3 length: 16 amino acids. Losses at the gene ends were 5 bases for V and 4 bases for J; bases not matched to a gene: 9.